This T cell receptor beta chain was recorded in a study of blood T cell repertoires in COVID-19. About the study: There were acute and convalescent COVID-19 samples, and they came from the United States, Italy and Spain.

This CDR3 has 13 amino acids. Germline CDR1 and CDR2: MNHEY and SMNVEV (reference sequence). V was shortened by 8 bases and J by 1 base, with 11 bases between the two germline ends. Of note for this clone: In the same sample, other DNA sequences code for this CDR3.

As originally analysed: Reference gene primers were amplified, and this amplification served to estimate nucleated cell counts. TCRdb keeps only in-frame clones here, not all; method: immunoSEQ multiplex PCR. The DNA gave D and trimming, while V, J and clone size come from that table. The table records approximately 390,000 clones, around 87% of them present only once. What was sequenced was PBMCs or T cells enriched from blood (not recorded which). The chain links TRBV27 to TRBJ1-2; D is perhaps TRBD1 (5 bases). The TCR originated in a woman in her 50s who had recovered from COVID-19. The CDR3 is CASRQTSNYGYTF. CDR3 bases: TGTGCCAGCCGACAGACCAGTAACTATGGCTACACCTTC.